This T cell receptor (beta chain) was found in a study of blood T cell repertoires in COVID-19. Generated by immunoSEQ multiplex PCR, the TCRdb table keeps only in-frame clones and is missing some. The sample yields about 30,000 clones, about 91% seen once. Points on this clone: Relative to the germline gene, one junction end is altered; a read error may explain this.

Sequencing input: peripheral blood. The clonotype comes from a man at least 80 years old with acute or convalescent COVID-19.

The CDR3: CTSGGSPLNEQFF. As DNA, the CDR3 is TGCACCAGCGGTGGTAGCCCCCTAAATGAGCAGTTCTTC. The chain combines TRBV23-1 with TRBJ2-1; TRBD2 is a possible D gene (5 bases). TRBV23-1 is known as an ORF, though its function is uncertain. The CDR3 covers 13 residues.